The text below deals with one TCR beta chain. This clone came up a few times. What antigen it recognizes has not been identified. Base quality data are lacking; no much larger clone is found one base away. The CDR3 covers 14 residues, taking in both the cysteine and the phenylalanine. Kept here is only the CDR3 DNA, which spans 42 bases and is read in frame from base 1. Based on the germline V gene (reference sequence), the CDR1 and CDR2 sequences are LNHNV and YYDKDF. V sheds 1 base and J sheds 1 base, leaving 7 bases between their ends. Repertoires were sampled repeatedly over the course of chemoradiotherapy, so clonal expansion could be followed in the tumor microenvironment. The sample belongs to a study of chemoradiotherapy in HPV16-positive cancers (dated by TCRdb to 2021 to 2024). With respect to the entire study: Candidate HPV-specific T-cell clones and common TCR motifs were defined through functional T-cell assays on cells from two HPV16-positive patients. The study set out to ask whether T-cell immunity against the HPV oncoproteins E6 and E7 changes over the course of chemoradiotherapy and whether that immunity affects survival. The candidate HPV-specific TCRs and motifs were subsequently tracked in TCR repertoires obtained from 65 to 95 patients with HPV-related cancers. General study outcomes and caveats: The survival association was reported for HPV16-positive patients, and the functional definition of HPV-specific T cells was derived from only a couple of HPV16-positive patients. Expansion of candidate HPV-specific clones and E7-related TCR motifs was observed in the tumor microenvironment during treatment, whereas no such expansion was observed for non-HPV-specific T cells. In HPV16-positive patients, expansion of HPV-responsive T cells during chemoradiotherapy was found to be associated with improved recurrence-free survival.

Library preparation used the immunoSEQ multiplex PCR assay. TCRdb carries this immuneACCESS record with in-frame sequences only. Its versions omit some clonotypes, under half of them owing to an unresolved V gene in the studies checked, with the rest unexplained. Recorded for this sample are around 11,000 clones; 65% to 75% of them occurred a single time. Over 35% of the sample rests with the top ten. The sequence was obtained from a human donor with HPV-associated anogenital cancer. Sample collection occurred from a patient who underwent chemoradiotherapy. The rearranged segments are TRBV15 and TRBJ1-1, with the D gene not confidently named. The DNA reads TGTGCCACCAGCAGAGGAGTTGCGAACACTGAAGCTTTCTTT. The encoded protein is CATSRGVANTEAFF.